This TCR beta chain is drawn from a study of T cells expressing NK-cell markers. Overall study context: Most of the eight sequenced donors were classified as HCMV-seropositive, and one was classified as seronegative. Study conclusions and caveats: Of CD8+ T cells, about 1.0-8% belonged to dominant NKG2C+ clonotypes in five to seven donors.

Libraries used 5'RACE template switching adding universal primer site and UMIs. TCRdb reprocessed the 5' RACE reads, keeping one entry per CDR3 protein, no DNA. The specimen's table records about 380,000 distinct CDR3 sequences. Germline loops: CDR1 KGHSH, CDR2 LQKENI. This CDR3 region has 15 residues. About this clonotype: Antigen specificity is unknown.

The chain couples TRBV18 to TRBJ2-1; no DNA is available, so the TRBD1 call from TCRdb remains unchecked. The sequencing sample was made of blood T cells: a sorted CD56 or NKG2C T cell subset, CD4+ or CD8+ T cells, or bulk PBMC T cells (not recorded which). The sequence was collected from a man aged 18-75 years in good health. The chain's CDR3 is CASSLQGVGDNEQFF.